A selection of T cell receptor beta chains follows, all from one sample in a study of early T cells in non-severe SARS-CoV-2 infection. TCRdb recomputed calls from the 5' RACE reads with MiXCR, one row per CDR3 protein. The data show roughly 70,000 distinct CDR3 sequences, with 20% seen just once and about 15% held by the top ten. Sequenced here: whole blood, sampled at baseline. The receptors derive from an adult who was a healthcare worker with PCR-confirmed SARS-CoV-2 infection or an uninfected control (not recorded which). Both conserved end residues are part of each CDR3. Each record gives: J gene, CDR3 length, clone size, D gene, V gene, CDR3 DNA, CDR3 protein. A D gene is named only where the DNA matches it firmly. The size entry is marked missing in some rows and otherwise reads once, few, many or a size class.

TRBJ2-3	17	-	TRBD2	TRBV12-5	TGTGCTAGTGAAGGCGGGGGGGTCACATGGAGCACAGATACGCAGTATTTT	CASEGGGVTWSTDTQYF
TRBJ2-7	15	few	TRBD2	TRBV10-3	TGTGCCATCAGTGGCGGGACTAGCGGGGATGGGGAGCAGTACTTC	CAISGGTSGDGEQYF
TRBJ2-1	14	few	TRBD2	TRBV27	TGTGCCAGCACCCGACGGGGGGGGCGATATGAGCAGTTCTTC	CASTRRGGRYEQFF
TRBJ2-1	11	many	-	TRBV7-6	TGTGCCAGCAGCGACTCGTATGAGCAGTTCTTC	CASSDSYEQFF
TRBJ1-6	15	-	-	TRBV6-1	TGTGCCAGCAGTGTCAACGCAGTCGGTAATTCACCCCTCCACTTT	CASSVNAVGNSPLHF
TRBJ2-1	14	-	-	TRBV7-7	TGTGCCAGCAGCCCTGGGAACTCCTACAATGAGCAGTTCTTC	CASSPGNSYNEQFF
TRBJ1-5	13	-	-	TRBV6-5	TGTGCCAGCAGCATCAATAGCAATCAGCCCCAGCATTTT	CASSINSNQPQHF
TRBJ2-7	13	-	-	TRBV6-2/TRBV6-3	TGTGCCAGCAGTCTACAGGGACCCTACGAGCAGTACTTC	CASSLQGPYEQYF
TRBJ1-2	13	once	-	TRBV29-1	TGCAGCGTTGTATCGGGGAAGGACTATGGCTACACCTTC	CSVVSGKDYGYTF
TRBJ2-3	17	-	TRBD2	TRBV6-2/TRBV6-3	TGTGCCAGCAGTCCCCTCGCGATAGCGGGGATCGAAGATACGCAGTATTTT	CASSPLAIAGIEDTQYF
TRBJ2-2	14	-	-	TRBV11-2	TGTGCCAGCATGGCAGGCCATAGAACCGGGGAGCTGTTTTTT	CASMAGHRTGELFF
TRBJ2-7	15	-	-	TRBV7-6	TGTGCCAGCAGCTTAAAGGCGGGACAAGCCTACGAGCAGTACTTC	CASSLKAGQAYEQYF
TRBJ2-7	15	-	TRBD2	TRBV7-2	TGTGCCAGCAGCATAGAGCGGGGGGCCTCCTACGAGCAGTACTTC	CASSIERGASYEQYF
TRBJ1-6	15	-	-	TRBV10-3	TGTGCCATCAGTGAGGAAGGGGTGACGAATTCACCCCTCCACTTT	CAISEEGVTNSPLHF
TRBJ2-3	15	-	-	TRBV5-1	TGCGCCAGCAGCTTGGATCCGGGGGTCACAGATACGCAGTATTTT	CASSLDPGVTDTQYF
TRBJ1-2	16	-	TRBD1	TRBV30	TGTGCCTGTCTAGGGAGACAGGGGAAAGCTAACTATGGCTACACCTTC	CACLGRQGKANYGYTF
TRBJ2-3	10	few	-	TRBV5-1	TGCGCCAGCAGCTTGGATACGCAGTATTTT	CASSLDTQYF
TRBJ2-1	14	-	-	TRBV5-1	TGCGCCAGCAGCGCGACAAACTCCTACAATGAGCAGTTCTTC	CASSATNSYNEQFF
TRBJ2-1	14	few	TRBD1	TRBV12-3/TRBV12-4	TGTGCCAGCAGTCTCGGAGGGACAGGAGACCAGCAGTTCTTC	CASSLGGTGDQQFF
TRBJ1-3	14	few	-	TRBV19	TGTGCCAGTAGTAGAGCGTTCTCTGGAAACACCATATATTTT	CASSRAFSGNTIYF
TRBJ1-5	13	once	-	TRBV18	TGTGCCAGCTCAGCCGGACAGCATCAGCCCCAGCATTTT	CASSAGQHQPQHF
TRBJ1-2	14	many	-	TRBV5-1	TGCGCCAGCAGCTTGGCCGCGGAGAACTATGGCTACACCTTC	CASSLAAENYGYTF
TRBJ1-3	15	many	-	TRBV7-9	TGTGCCAGCATTTTCGGACCGAGCTCTGGAAACACCATATATTTT	CASIFGPSSGNTIYF
TRBJ2-1	13	-	TRBD2	TRBV12-3/TRBV12-4	TGTGCCAGCAGTTACTTAGCGGGGAGTGAGCAGTTCTTC	CASSYLAGSEQFF
TRBJ1-6	14	-	-	TRBV7-8	TGTGCCAGCAGCTCGGATCGAACGAGCGCACCCCTCCACTTT	CASSSDRTSAPLHF
TRBJ1-4	15	-	-	TRBV7-2	TGTGCCAGCACCGCTAGGGGGACAACTAATGAAAAACTGTTTTTT	CASTARGTTNEKLFF
TRBJ2-3	17	-	-	TRBV21-1	TGTGCCAGCAGCAAAAGGCTAGCGGGGGAGGGCACAGATACGCAGTATTTT	CASSKRLAGEGTDTQYF
TRBJ1-6	15	many	-	TRBV9	TGTGCCAGCAGCTCGCGGCCGAACGGGAATTCACCCCTCCACTTT	CASSSRPNGNSPLHF
TRBJ1-1	13	few	-	TRBV10-3	TGTGCCATCAGCGACAGCGCGAACACTGAAGCTTTCTTT	CAISDSANTEAFF
TRBJ1-1	14	-	-	TRBV5-1	TGCGCCAGCAGAGGAATTGGACAGTTCACTGAAGCTTTCTTT	CASRGIGQFTEAFF
TRBJ2-1	15	-	TRBD2	TRBV7-9	TGTGCCAGCAGCTTGAGCGGGGTCGCCTACAATGAGCAGTTCTTC	CASSLSGVAYNEQFF
TRBJ2-3	14	many	-	TRBV10-3	TGTGCCATCAGTGGGGGACCGAGCACAGATACGCAGTATTTT	CAISGGPSTDTQYF
TRBJ2-3	18	-	TRBD1	TRBV20-1	TGCAGTGCTAGGATAGCGGGACAGGGGGTAGTAGGCACAGATACGCAGTATTTT	CSARIAGQGVVGTDTQYF
TRBJ2-2	14	-	-	TRBV18	TGTGCCAGCTCAGCCGACAGAAACACCGGGGAGCTGTTTTTT	CASSADRNTGELFF
TRBJ2-3	15	-	TRBD1	TRBV2	TGTGCCAGCTTAAGGGGGCCCACTAGCACAGATACGCAGTATTTT	CASLRGPTSTDTQYF
TRBJ2-5	15	many	-	TRBV6-1	TGTGCCAGCAGTGAAGCGAGGAGCCTTCGAGGGACCCAGTACTTC	CASSEARSLRGTQYF
TRBJ2-1	14	-	TRBD2	TRBV20-1	TGCAGTGCTCGAACTAGCGGGGTCTACAATGAGCAGTTCTTC	CSARTSGVYNEQFF
TRBJ2-3	16	-	-	TRBV30	TGTGCCTCACTGAGTCCCAGGGGCCTGAGCACAGATACGCAGTATTTT	CASLSPRGLSTDTQYF
TRBJ2-3	16	-	-	TRBV20-1	TGCAGTGCTTTTAAACGGGGCCGCCGGGGCACAGATACGCAGTATTTT	CSAFKRGRRGTDTQYF
TRBJ2-7	14	few	TRBD1	TRBV7-6	TGTGCCAGCAGCCGCGGACAGGGCATCTACGAGCAGTACTTC	CASSRGQGIYEQYF
TRBJ1-5	14	-	TRBD1	TRBV5-1	TGCGCCAGCAGCACGGGACAGGCGGATCAGCCCCAGCATTTT	CASSTGQADQPQHF
TRBJ2-1	14	once	-	TRBV11-2	TGTGCCAGCAGCTTAGATGGGGGGCACAATGAGCAGTTCTTC	CASSLDGGHNEQFF
TRBJ1-6	14	-	TRBD1	TRBV10-3	TGTGCCATCAGTGACCAGGGACAGAATTCACCCCTCCACTTT	CAISDQGQNSPLHF
TRBJ1-6	16	few	TRBD1	TRBV4-1	TGCGCCAGCAGCCAGAGAGACAGGGGCACCAATTCACCCCTCCACTTT	CASSQRDRGTNSPLHF
TRBJ1-2	14	-	TRBD1	TRBV4-1	TGCGCCAGCAGCCAAGGACAGGGGGCGCACGGCTACACCTTC	CASSQGQGAHGYTF
TRBJ2-7	14	-	TRBD1	TRBV11-2	TGTGCCAGCAGCCCACTACAGGGGCCCTACGAGCAGTACTTC	CASSPLQGPYEQYF
TRBJ2-1	17	many	-	TRBV7-6	TGTGCCAGCAGCTACACAACTGGTCGGGGCCCATACAATGAGCAGTTCTTC	CASSYTTGRGPYNEQFF
TRBJ1-1	13	-	TRBD1	TRBV10-2	TGCGCCAGCAACGGACAGGAGAACACTGAAGCTTTCTTT	CASNGQENTEAFF
TRBJ2-7	11	-	TRBD2	TRBV30	TGTGCCGGGGACTACTCCTACGAGCAGTACTTC	CAGDYSYEQYF
TRBJ2-7	13	few	-	TRBV6-6	TGTGCCAGCAGGGGGGGGCGCGCCTACGAGCAGTACTTC	CASRGGRAYEQYF
TRBJ2-7	13	-	TRBD1	TRBV12-3/TRBV12-4	TGTGCCAGCAGCTTCGAGACAGGGCCAGAGCAGTACTTC	CASSFETGPEQYF
TRBJ1-4	15	-	-	TRBV19	TGTGCCAGTAGCGAGGGGAGGGCTACTAATGAAAAACTGTTTTTT	CASSEGRATNEKLFF
TRBJ2-3	14	-	-	TRBV5-5	TGTGCCAGCAGGGACCCCACGGTGTCGGATACGCAGTATTTT	CASRDPTVSDTQYF
TRBJ2-1	13	-	-	TRBV2	TGTGCCAGCAGTGGGACCCGCGGGAATGAGCAGTTCTTC	CASSGTRGNEQFF
TRBJ1-5	16	few	TRBD1	TRBV6-6	TGTGCCAGCAGTCAACCCAGGGGGCGGGCTAATCAGCCCCAGCATTTT	CASSQPRGRANQPQHF
TRBJ1-1	15	-	TRBD1	TRBV7-9	TGTGCCAGCCGTCCCGGGACAGGGAAGAACACTGAAGCTTTCTTT	CASRPGTGKNTEAFF
TRBJ1-2	16	many	-	TRBV4-1	TGCGCCAGCAGCCAAGTCGGGAAGAACTCTAACTATGGCTACACCTTC	CASSQVGKNSNYGYTF